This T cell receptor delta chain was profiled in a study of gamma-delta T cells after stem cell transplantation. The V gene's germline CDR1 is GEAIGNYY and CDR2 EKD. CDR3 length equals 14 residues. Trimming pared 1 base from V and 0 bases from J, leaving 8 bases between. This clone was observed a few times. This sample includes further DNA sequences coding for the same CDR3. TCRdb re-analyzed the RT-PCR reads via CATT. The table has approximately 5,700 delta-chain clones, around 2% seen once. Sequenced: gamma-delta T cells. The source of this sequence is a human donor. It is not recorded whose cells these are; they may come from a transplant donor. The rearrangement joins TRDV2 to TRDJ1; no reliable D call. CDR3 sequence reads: CACDTLENTDKLIF. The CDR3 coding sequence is TGTGCCTGTGACACTCTCGAAAACACCGATAAACTCATCTTT.